Presented here are 22 T cell receptor beta chains from one specimen sequenced in a study of blood T cell repertoires in COVID-19. TCRdb's table, derived via immunoSEQ multiplex PCR, lists solely in-frame clones and lacks some. This table has approximately 92,000 clones, around 80% appearing once. The sequencing sample was made of peripheral blood. These receptors were taken from a man at least 80 years old with acute or convalescent COVID-19.

This clone was seen only once. The CDR3, as DNA: TGTGCCAGCTCACCCGGCCAGGCTAATTCACCCCTCCACTTT. It yields the protein CASSPGQANSPLHF. The chain combines TRBV18 with TRBJ1-6; D remains unclear. Germline CDR1 KGHSH, CDR2 LQKENI. The V end lost 3 bases, the J end lost 6 bases, and 9 bases lay between the germline ends. This CDR3 spans 14 amino acids.

This clone was recorded only once. V gene TRBV6-4 combines with J gene TRBJ2-3, with 15 bases fitting TRBD2. Per germline, CDR1 MRHNA and CDR2 SNTAGT. V trimming: 6 bases; J trimming: 3 bases; junction bases outside the gene matches: 1. This CDR3 spans 15 amino acids. The CDR3, as DNA: TGTGCCAGCAGCGGACTAGCGGGAGGGACAGATACGCAGTATTTT. Protein: CASSGLAGGTDTQYF.

The gene calls are TRBV7-6 and TRBJ2-1, with 8 bases aligning to TRBD2. Germline lookup yields CDR1 SGHVS and CDR2 FNYEAQ. The CDR3 sequence is 13 residues long. J gave up 10 bases and V 1 base, and 3 bases lay outside the gene matches. In DNA, the CDR3 is TGTGCCAGCAGCTTAGTGCGGGGGGAAGAGCAGTTCTTC. It encodes CASSLVRGEEQFF.

The chain couples TRBV30 to TRBJ2-2; TRBD2 matches at 9 bases. Trimming removed 2 bases from V and 5 bases from J; junction bases left unmatched: 9. The CDR3 totals 16 residues. Germline V CDR1 and CDR2: GTSNPN, SVGIG (reference sequence). This CDR3 reads CAWSLLAGAPTGELFF. The CDR3 DNA is TGTGCCTGGAGTTTGTTAGCGGGAGCCCCGACCGGGGAGCTGTTTTTT.

The sample holds a few counts of this clone. This CDR3 reads CASSLINEKLFF. As DNA, the CDR3 is TGTGCCAGCAGTCTAATTAATGAAAAACTGTTTTTT. The chain carries TRBV12-3 or TRBV12-4 and TRBJ1-4; D is unclear. V shed 5 bases and J shed 4 bases, with 5 bases lying between them. This CDR3 contains 12 residues.

The CDR3, as DNA: TGTGCCAGCAGGACAGGGGGCCGCGAAAAACTGTTTTTT. Translated, it gives CASRTGGREKLFF. V gene TRBV25-1 combines with J gene TRBJ1-4, with TRBD1 identical over 10 bases. Trimming removed 6 bases from V and 8 bases from J; junction bases left unmatched: 3. The CDR3 covers 13 residues. Germline loops: CDR1 MGHDK, CDR2 SYGVNS.

This sequence joins TRBV4-3 and TRBJ2-3, with D perhaps matching TRBD2 (7 bases). The CDR3 is made up of 15 amino acids. Germline CDR1 LGHNA, CDR2 YSLEER. Trimming cost V 0 bases and J 5 bases, with 12 bases left between them. CDR3 amino acids: CASSQEGGGQDTQYF. DNA of the CDR3: TGCGCCAGCAGCCAAGAAGGGGGGGGGCAAGATACGCAGTATTTT.

This chain uses TRBV4-3 with TRBJ2-1; a weak D match, TRBD2 (5 bases). Germline CDR1 is LGHNA and CDR2 is YSLEER. V lost 2 bases and J lost 4, with 12 bases in between. The CDR3 sequence is 15 residues long. Written as DNA, the CDR3 is TGCGCCAGCAGCCAATCAAAGGGAGCATACAATGAGCAGTTCTTC. Protein product: CASSQSKGAYNEQFF.

Only a few counts were recorded for this clone. The rearrangement joins TRBV6-5 to TRBJ1-2; the D gene is possibly TRBD1 (6 bases). CDR1 is MNHEY and CDR2 is SVGAGI in the germline V gene. The V end lost 8 bases, the J end lost 4 bases, and 11 bases lay between the germline ends. This CDR3 has 12 amino acids. In nucleotides, the CDR3 is TGTGCCAGCTCGGACAGCCGCTATGGCTACACCTTC. Amino acids: CASSDSRYGYTF.

The rearrangement links TRBV11-2 to TRBJ2-1; weak D call: TRBD2 (6 bases). CDR1 is SGHAT, CDR2 FQNNGV, per germline. This CDR3 has 18 residues. Trimming left V 5 bases short and J 10 bases short, with 30 bases between. The CDR3 protein is CASSGPKGTGQRRAEQFF. As DNA, the CDR3 is TGTGCCAGCAGCGGCCCCAAAGGGACTGGACAACGGAGGGCCGAGCAGTTCTTC.

The chain employs TRBV4-1 and TRBJ2-7; D perhaps matches TRBD1 (5 bases). From germline, CDR1 is MGHRA and CDR2 YSYEKL. The V gene lost 4 bases and the J gene lost 2 bases, with 12 bases spanning the gap. CDR3 size: 14 residues. CDR3 sequence reads: CASSPGQPPYEQYF. Here the CDR3 DNA reads TGCGCCAGCAGCCCAGGACAACCACCCTACGAGCAGTACTTC.

V usage is TRBV5-4 and J usage is TRBJ2-1; D is uncertain. This CDR3 comprises 15 residues. The germline V gene encodes CDR1 SGHNT and CDR2 YYREEE (reference sequence). V was cut by 3 bases and J by 1 base, with 11 bases left in between. CDR3 coding DNA: TGTGCCAGCAGCTCATCAGTTGTTTCCTACAATGAGCAGTTCTTC. It encodes CASSSSVVSYNEQFF. The full variable domain, its missing parts supplied by reference TRBV5-4 and TRBJ2-1, is ETGVTQSPTHLIKTRGQQVTLRCSSQSGHNTVSWYQQALGQGPQFIFQYYREEENGRGNFPPRFSGLQFPNYSSELNVNALELDDSALYLCASSSSVVSYNEQFFGPGTRLTVL.

CDR3 sequence (DNA): TGCAGCCTACTAGCGGGGGGGAATGAGCAGTTCTTC. This gives the protein CSLLAGGNEQFF. The rearrangement links TRBV29-1 to TRBJ2-1; 13 nucleotides match TRBD2. V trimming: 8 bases; J trimming: 7 bases; junction bases outside the gene matches: 2. The CDR3 consists of 12 residues. Germline V gives CDR1 SQVTM, CDR2 ANQGSEA.

The chain is built from TRBV30 and TRBJ1-2, with a tentative D call TRBD1 (5 bases). Germline loops: CDR1 GTSNPN, CDR2 SVGIG (reference sequence). Trimming stripped 7 bases from V and 0 bases from J, with 15 bases between. CDR3 length equals 14 residues. The CDR3, as DNA: TGTGCCTTAATCGACAGAATTCCTAACTATGGCTACACCTTC. The encoded protein is CALIDRIPNYGYTF.

J is TRBJ1-6 and V is TRBV30; D is perhaps TRBD1 (6 bases). The germline gives CDR1 GTSNPN, CDR2 SVGIG (reference sequence). Trimming took 3 bases from V and 7 from J, leaving 16 bases between them. The length of the CDR3 is 15 residues. The CDR3 sequence is CAWRLQGMVNSPLHF. CDR3 in DNA: TGTGCCTGGAGGTTGCAGGGGATGGTGAATTCACCCCTCCACTTT.

This clone has more than one count but fewer than ten. The chain combines TRBV5-1 with TRBJ2-2; TRBD1 matches 7 bases. The CDR3 has 16 residues. V lost 4 bases to trimming and J lost 3 bases; unmatched junction nucleotides: 9. Germline CDR1 reads SGHRS; CDR2 reads YFSETQ. The CDR3 here is CASSTRPTGYTGELFF. Written as DNA, the CDR3 is TGCGCCAGCAGCACTCGACCGACAGGGTACACCGGGGAGCTGTTTTTT.

The chain combines TRBV4-3 with TRBJ2-7, with 7 bases lining up with TRBD2. Looked up from germline, CDR1 is LGHNA and CDR2 is YSLEER. The CDR3 runs to 16 residues. The V segment lost 0 bases and the J segment 0 bases; nucleotides outside the gene matches: 5. DNA of the CDR3: TGCGCCAGCAGCCAAGAGGCCCTAGCGGACTCCTACGAGCAGTACTTC. Protein product: CASSQEALADSYEQYF.

The V and J genes are TRBV25-1 and TRBJ2-3; D may be TRBD2 (5 bases). V was clipped by 0 bases and J by 6 bases, with 19 bases between them. In germline, CDR1 is MGHDK, CDR2 SYGVNS. CDR3 length: 17 amino acids. The chain's CDR3 is CASSEYGLGGWKDTQYF. The CDR3 DNA sequence: TGTGCCAGCAGTGAATATGGACTTGGTGGTTGGAAGGATACGCAGTATTTT. The full variable domain, rest sourced from reference TRBV25-1 and TRBJ2-3, is EADIYQTPRYLVIGTGKKITLECSQTMGHDKMYWYQQDPGMELHLIHYSYGVNSTEKGDLSSESTVSRIRTEHFPLTLESARPSHTSQYLCASSEYGLGGWKDTQYFGPGTRLTVL.

This chain connects TRBV6-1 to TRBJ2-7, with 8 bases lining up with TRBD1. The junction had 10 bases not matched to a gene; V was cut back by 2 bases and J by 4 bases. The CDR3 has 16 residues. CDR1 MNHNS and CDR2 SASEGT come from the germline V gene. CDR3 nucleotides: TGTGCCAGCAGTGAACTGGACAGGGTAGGGCTATACGAGCAGTACTTC. As protein: CASSELDRVGLYEQYF.

This chain joins TRBV19 and TRBJ2-2, with D possibly being TRBD2 (7 bases). Trimming took 9 bases from V and 1 from J, leaving 15 bases between them. This CDR3 spans 15 amino acids. Germline V gene data show CDR1 as LNHDA and CDR2 as SQIVND (reference sequence). In DNA form, the CDR3 reads TGTGCCAGCGAAACAGGGAGGGGGAACACCGGGGAGCTGTTTTTT. Translation: CASETGRGNTGELFF.

In this sample, this clone turned up a few times. The chain uses TRBV29-1 and TRBJ2-2; 7 bases agree with TRBD2. With 4 bases clipped from V and 0 bases from J, the junction kept 5 bases outside the gene matches. The CDR3 has 15 amino acids. Germline V gene sequence: CDR1 SQVTM, CDR2 ANQGSEA. This chain's CDR3 is CSVGEGRSNTGELFF. The CDR3 DNA reads TGCAGCGTTGGGGAGGGAAGGTCGAACACCGGGGAGCTGTTTTTT.

The chain joins TRBV5-4 to TRBJ1-1, with a tentative D call TRBD1 (5 bases). The CDR3 is made up of 14 amino acids. Trimming cost V 2 bases and J 1 base, with 9 bases left between them. CDR1 and CDR2 from the germline V gene are SGHNT and YYREEE (reference sequence). CDR3 in amino acids: CASSFVDRNTEAFF. Here the CDR3 DNA reads TGTGCCAGCAGCTTCGTCGACAGGAACACTGAAGCTTTCTTT.